The 27 T cell receptor beta chains below were found in one sample sequenced in a study of PD-1 blockade in classical Hodgkin lymphoma. Every patient was affected by relapse after autologous stem cell transplantation, while exposure to brentuximab vedotin was not uniform. Using immunoSEQ multiplex PCR, the repertoire was profiled, and TCRdb retains in-frame clones only, with some absent. The sample shows roughly 55,000 clones, 81% of them seen only once. Source: peripheral blood mononuclear cells (PBMCs), taken at baseline. These receptors all stem from a human donor with classical Hodgkin lymphoma.

This sequence joins TRBV25-1 and TRBJ2-2; weak D call: TRBD1 (6 bases). Germline CDR1 is MGHDK and CDR2 is SYGVNS. CDR3 length: 16 amino acids. With 1 base removed from V and 2 bases from J, the gap between germline ends came to 11 bases. The CDR3 reads CASSEWNRVNTGELFF. CDR3 in DNA: TGTGCCAGCAGTGAATGGAACAGGGTTAACACCGGGGAGCTGTTTTTT.

A single count supports this clone. The CDR3 loop is CASSYQRVQYNEKLFF. The CDR3 coding sequence is TGTGCCAGCAGCTACCAGCGGGTTCAGTACAATGAAAAACTGTTTTTT. This chain uses TRBV7-8 with TRBJ1-4; no reliable D call. Trimming took 4 bases from V and 5 from J, leaving 17 bases between them. CDR1 and CDR2 from the germline V gene are SGHVS and FQNEAQ. The CDR3 consists of 16 residues.

This clone showed up just once. The gene calls are TRBV29-1 and TRBJ1-2, with TRBD1 as a possible D gene (5 bases). The CDR3 has 16 amino acids. Germline assignment: CDR1 SQVTM and CDR2 ANQGSEA. With 0 bases removed from V and 3 bases from J, the gap between germline ends came to 17 bases. CDR3 protein: CSVEDATDTRDYGYTF. The CDR3, as DNA: TGCAGCGTTGAAGACGCTACCGACACCAGGGACTATGGCTACACCTTC.

This clone was seen only once. The chain joins TRBV7-9 to TRBJ1-4; 8 nucleotides match TRBD1. V gave up 1 base and J gave up 4 bases; unmatched junction bases: 5. Looked up from germline, CDR1 is SEHNR and CDR2 is FQNEAQ (reference sequence). This CDR3 spans 16 amino acids. CDR3 loop: CASSLGGTGINEKLFF. The CDR3 coding sequence is TGTGCCAGCAGCTTAGGCGGGACAGGCATTAATGAAAAACTGTTTTTT.

V usage is TRBV7-9 and J usage is TRBJ2-3; TRBD2 is a possible D gene (5 bases). Deletions cut 1 base from V and 6 bases from J, with 11 bases between. The CDR3 loop spans 14 amino acids. In germline, CDR1 is SEHNR, CDR2 FQNEAQ (reference sequence). DNA for the CDR3: TGTGCCAGCAGCTTAGAACTAGAGGCGGATACGCAGTATTTT. It encodes CASSLELEADTQYF.

This clone was seen only a few times. The gene calls are TRBV4-3 and TRBJ1-5; D gene unclear. The germline V gene encodes CDR1 LGHNA and CDR2 YSLEER. The CDR3 runs to 13 residues. Trimming cost V 0 bases and J 6 bases, with 6 bases left between them. The CDR3 sequence is CASSQDLSQPQHF. The CDR3 DNA reads as TGCGCCAGCAGCCAAGATTTAAGTCAGCCCCAGCATTTT.

The chain is built from TRBV27 and TRBJ2-7, with 9 bases that match TRBD1. V was clipped by 4 bases and J by 1 base; unmatched bases: 17. Germline CDR1 reads MNHEY; CDR2 reads SMNVEV (reference sequence). CDR3 length: 19 amino acids. The CDR3 bases are TGTGCCAGCAGTTGCGGACACAGGGGGCTGACGGACGAGTCCTACGAGCAGTACGTC. This encodes CASSCGHRGLTDESYEQYV.

This clone was counted a single time. J is TRBJ1-4 and V is TRBV29-1; no firm D call. Germline CDR1 SQVTM, CDR2 ANQGSEA. The CDR3 loop spans 12 amino acids. Trimming removed 4 bases at V and 7 bases at J, with 10 bases between. This CDR3 reads CSVAADPEKLFF. The CDR3 nucleotides read TGCAGCGTTGCTGCCGATCCTGAAAAACTGTTTTTT.

V usage is TRBV10-3 and J usage is TRBJ1-1; a weak D match, TRBD1 (6 bases). The CDR3 extends over 16 amino acids. V was shortened by 2 bases and J by 3 bases, with 16 bases between the two germline ends. The germline CDR1 and CDR2 sequences are ENHRY and SYGVKD. This CDR3 reads CAISETPTGIDTEAFF. The CDR3 region has the DNA TGTGCCATCAGTGAGACCCCCACAGGGATCGACACTGAAGCTTTCTTT.

The gene calls are TRBV6-5 and TRBJ1-4; D not resolved. V shed 6 bases and J shed 0 bases, with 11 bases lying between them. The germline V gene encodes CDR1 MNHEY and CDR2 SVGAGI. The CDR3 is 15 amino acids. CDR3 DNA sequence: TGTGCCAGCAGCTGGGCCGGTACAACTAATGAAAAACTGTTTTTT. As protein: CASSWAGTTNEKLFF.

The chain recombines TRBV7-9 with TRBJ2-7, with D possibly TRBD2 on 6 matching bases. V lost 0 bases to trimming and J lost 5 bases, with 11 bases between them. The length of the CDR3 is 14 residues. The germline CDR1 and CDR2 sequences are SEHNR and FQNEAQ (reference sequence). This CDR3 reads CASSLAGGRNEQYF. CDR3 nucleotides: TGTGCCAGCAGCTTAGCGGGGGGTCGGAACGAGCAGTACTTC.

The chain uses TRBV6-6 and TRBJ2-5, with D possibly TRBD1 on 5 matching bases. The ends were cut back, 2 bases at V and 4 bases at J, with 11 bases in the middle. Germline CDR1 is MNHNY and CDR2 is SVGAGI (reference sequence). The CDR3 has 14 residues. In DNA form, the CDR3 reads TGTGCCAGCAGTTACCCCCAGGGCGGAGAGACCCAGTACTTC. Protein: CASSYPQGGETQYF.

The chain employs TRBV7-6 and TRBJ2-1, with TRBD1 matching 7 bases. V lost 4 bases, J lost 1 base, and 4 bases stayed unmatched. CDR1 and CDR2 (germline): SGHVS, FNYEAQ. This CDR3 has 15 residues. CDR3 DNA sequence: TGTGCCAGCAGCTACTCGGGACAGTCCTACAATGAGCAGTTCTTC. It codes for CASSYSGQSYNEQFF.

The chain links TRBV7-2 to TRBJ1-1; D is perhaps TRBD1 (5 bases). Trimming shortened V by 5 bases and J by 0 bases, and 19 bases separated the two germline ends. CDR1 is SGHTA, CDR2 FQGNSA, per germline. The CDR3 length is 17 residues. This chain's CDR3 is CASSHRSSGTVNTEAFF. In nucleotides, the CDR3 is TGTGCCAGCAGCCATAGGTCCTCCGGGACGGTGAACACTGAAGCTTTCTTT.

The chain has TRBV18 and TRBJ2-3; no clear D. Germline CDR1 reads KGHSH; CDR2 reads LQKENI. Trimming removed 2 bases from V and 2 bases from J, with 11 bases in between. The CDR3 runs to 15 residues. As DNA, the CDR3 is TGTGCCAGCTCACCAGGGGTTTGGGTCACAGATACGCAGTATTTT. It translates to CASSPGVWVTDTQYF.

The CDR3, as DNA: TGTGCCAGCTCACCAACGGTCCTCGAGGCGCAGTATTTT. Amino acid sequence: CASSPTVLEAQYF. The chain has TRBV18 and TRBJ2-3; D is undetermined. CDR1 is KGHSH, CDR2 LQKENI, per germline. CDR3 length: 13 amino acids. The V end lost 2 bases, the J end lost 10 bases, and 13 bases lay between the germline ends.

This chain joins TRBV7-8 and TRBJ2-7; 7 bases are a match to TRBD1. The CDR3 spans 14 residues. Germline values: CDR1 SGHVS, CDR2 FQNEAQ. V gave up 5 bases and J gave up 0 bases; unmatched junction bases: 4. CDR3 residues: CASSPRDSSYEQYF. Written as DNA, the CDR3 is TGTGCCAGCAGCCCCAGGGACAGCTCCTACGAGCAGTACTTC.

The chain couples TRBV5-6 to TRBJ1-2; D is unresolved. Germline V CDR1 and CDR2: SGHDT, YYEEEE. CDR3 size: 15 residues. V gave up 2 bases and J gave up 0 bases, with 11 bases separating them. CDR3 coding DNA: TGTGCCAGCAGCTTACTTCAAAGGGCTAACTATGGCTACACCTTC. Its translation: CASSLLQRANYGYTF.

This CDR3 is CASSLLGLAEGDTQYF. CDR3 bases: TGTGCCAGCAGCTTACTGGGACTAGCGGAAGGAGATACGCAGTATTTT. This chain links TRBV11-1 with TRBJ2-3; 11 nucleotides match TRBD2. Germline V gene data show CDR1 as SGHAT and CDR2 as FQDESV (reference sequence). V lost 2 bases to trimming and J lost 5 bases; unmatched junction nucleotides: 6. The CDR3 consists of 16 residues.

The rearrangement links TRBV29-1 to TRBJ1-2; perhaps TRBD1 as D (6 bases). Trimming cost V 7 bases and J 4 bases, with 19 bases left between them. CDR3 length: 14 amino acids. Germline V CDR1 and CDR2: SQVTM, ANQGSEA. As DNA, the CDR3 is TGCAGCGCCGACGGGGGGGGCACTTCCTATGGCTACACCTTC. It is translated as CSADGGGTSYGYTF.

With respect to this clone: The junction shows a germline mismatch at one end, possibly a read error. This rearrangement joins TRBV4-3 to TRBJ1-5; D is uncertain. Germline values: CDR1 LGHNA, CDR2 YSLEER. The CDR3 spans 15 residues. The CDR3 here is CASSQDGVGNQPQHF. The CDR3 nucleotides read TGCGCCAGCAGCCAAGACGGGGTTGGCAACCAGCCCCAGCATTTT.

Notes on this clone: The junction departs from germline at one end; a sequencing error may be responsible. The gene calls are TRBV6-1 and TRBJ1-6, with D possibly matching TRBD1 (5 bases). The CDR3 is 12 amino acids. Germline V lookup: CDR1 MNHNS, CDR2 SASEGT. Here the CDR3 DNA reads TGTGCCAGCAGGGAAGGGGTTTCACCCCTCCACTTT. Protein product: CASREGVSPLHF.

The chain links TRBV10-3 to TRBJ2-1; D is ambiguous. Germline V lookup: CDR1 ENHRY, CDR2 SYGVKD. V lost 4 bases, J lost 4 bases, and 2 bases lay in between. This CDR3 is 11 amino acids long. CDR3 region: CAISAYNEQFF. The DNA for the CDR3 is TGTGCCATCAGTGCTTACAATGAGCAGTTCTTC.

This clone was observed a single time. This chain uses TRBV6-5 with TRBJ2-7; no clear D. Looked up from germline, CDR1 is MNHEY and CDR2 is SVGAGI. Trimming removed 0 bases at V and 2 bases at J, with 11 bases between. The CDR3 totals 15 residues. CDR3 protein: CASSYSKYRPYEQYF. For the CDR3, the DNA is TGTGCCAGCAGTTACTCGAAATACAGACCCTACGAGCAGTACTTC.

The rearrangement uses TRBV12-5 and TRBJ2-1; a possible D gene is TRBD2 (6 bases). Germline CDR1 is LGHNT and CDR2 is FRNRAP. V was cut by 0 bases and J by 8 bases, with 11 bases left in between. This CDR3 is 14 amino acids long. The CDR3: CASGLVDGSHEQFF. CDR3 DNA: TGTGCTAGTGGTTTGGTCGACGGGAGCCATGAGCAGTTCTTC.

The V and J genes are TRBV6-6 and TRBJ2-5, with TRBD1 matching 8 bases. V was pared by 6 bases and J by 5 bases, with 11 bases of the junction left unmatched. The length of the CDR3 is 15 residues. Germline loops: CDR1 MNHNY, CDR2 SVGAGI (reference sequence). CDR3 in amino acids: CASSKADRGIETQYF. CDR3 nucleotides: TGTGCCAGCAGCAAGGCCGACAGGGGTATTGAGACCCAGTACTTC.

V and J are TRBV19 and TRBJ2-1; D assignment may be TRBD1 or TRBD2 (5 bases each). V dropped 8 bases and J dropped 7 bases, with 15 bases sitting between them. This CDR3 has 13 amino acids. The germline V gene has CDR1 LNHDA and CDR2 SQIVND (reference sequence). CDR3 bases: TGTGCCAGTTCCAGGGACCCAAGGAATGAGCAGTTCTTC. It specifies CASSRDPRNEQFF.